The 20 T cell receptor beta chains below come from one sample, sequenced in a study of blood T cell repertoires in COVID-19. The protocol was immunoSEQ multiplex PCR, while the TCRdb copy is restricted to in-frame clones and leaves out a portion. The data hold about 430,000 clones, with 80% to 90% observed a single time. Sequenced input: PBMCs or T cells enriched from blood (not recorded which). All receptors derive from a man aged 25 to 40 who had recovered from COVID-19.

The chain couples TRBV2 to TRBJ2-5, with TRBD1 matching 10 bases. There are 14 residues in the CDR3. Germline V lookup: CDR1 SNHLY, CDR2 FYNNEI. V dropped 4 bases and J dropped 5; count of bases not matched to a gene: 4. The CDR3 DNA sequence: TGTGCCAGCAGTGCCGGGACAGGGGTGGAGACCCAGTACTTC. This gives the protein CASSAGTGVETQYF.

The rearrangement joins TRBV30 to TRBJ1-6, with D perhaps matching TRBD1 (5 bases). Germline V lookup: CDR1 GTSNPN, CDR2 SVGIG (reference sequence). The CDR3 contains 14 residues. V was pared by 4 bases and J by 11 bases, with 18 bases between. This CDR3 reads CAWTPRDGGTPLHF. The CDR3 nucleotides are TGTGCCTGGACTCCCCGGGACGGAGGGACACCCCTCCACTTT.

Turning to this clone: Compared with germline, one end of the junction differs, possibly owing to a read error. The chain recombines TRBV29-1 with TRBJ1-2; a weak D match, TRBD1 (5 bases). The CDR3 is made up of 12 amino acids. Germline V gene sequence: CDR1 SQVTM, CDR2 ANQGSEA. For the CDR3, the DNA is TGCAGCGTCGAAGTTTTCCGGGGGGGCTACACCTTC. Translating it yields CSVEVFRGGYTF. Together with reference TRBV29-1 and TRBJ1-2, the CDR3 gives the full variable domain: SAVISQKPSRDICQRGTSLTIQCQVDSQVTMMFWYRQQPGQSLTLIATANQGSEATYESGFVIDKFPISRPNLTFSTLTVSNMSPEDSSIYLCSVEVFRGGYTFGSGTRLTVV.

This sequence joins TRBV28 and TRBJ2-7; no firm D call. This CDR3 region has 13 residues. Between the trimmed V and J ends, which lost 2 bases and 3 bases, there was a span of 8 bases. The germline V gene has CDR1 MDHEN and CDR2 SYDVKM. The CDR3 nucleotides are TGTGCCAGCAGTTTAGGGCCGAACTACGAGCAGTACTTC. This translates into CASSLGPNYEQYF.

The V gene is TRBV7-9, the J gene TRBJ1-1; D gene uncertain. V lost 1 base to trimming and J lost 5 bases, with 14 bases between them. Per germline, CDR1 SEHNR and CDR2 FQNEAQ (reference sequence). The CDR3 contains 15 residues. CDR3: CASSLVVGVGTEAFF. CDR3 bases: TGTGCCAGCAGCTTAGTGGTCGGGGTAGGGACTGAAGCTTTCTTT.

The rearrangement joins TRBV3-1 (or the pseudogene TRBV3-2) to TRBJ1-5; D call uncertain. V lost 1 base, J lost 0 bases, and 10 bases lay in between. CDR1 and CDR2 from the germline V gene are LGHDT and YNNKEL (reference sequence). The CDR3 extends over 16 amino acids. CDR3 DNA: TGTGCCAGCAGCCAAGCCGGAGGAGATAGCAATCAGCCCCAGCATTTT. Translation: CASSQAGGDSNQPQHF.

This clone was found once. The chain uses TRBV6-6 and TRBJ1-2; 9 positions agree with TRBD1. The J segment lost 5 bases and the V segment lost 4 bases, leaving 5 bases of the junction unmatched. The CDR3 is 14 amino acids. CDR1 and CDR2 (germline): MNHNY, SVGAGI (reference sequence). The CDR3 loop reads CASSSRTGAYGYTF. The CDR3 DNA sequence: TGTGCCAGCAGTTCCCGGACAGGGGCGTATGGCTACACCTTC.

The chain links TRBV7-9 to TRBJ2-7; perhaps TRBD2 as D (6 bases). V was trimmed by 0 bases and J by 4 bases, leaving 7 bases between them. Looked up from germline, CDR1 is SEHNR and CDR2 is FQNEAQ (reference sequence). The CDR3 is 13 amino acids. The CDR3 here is CASSLARGYEQYF. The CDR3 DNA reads TGTGCCAGCAGCTTAGCGCGGGGATACGAGCAGTACTTC.

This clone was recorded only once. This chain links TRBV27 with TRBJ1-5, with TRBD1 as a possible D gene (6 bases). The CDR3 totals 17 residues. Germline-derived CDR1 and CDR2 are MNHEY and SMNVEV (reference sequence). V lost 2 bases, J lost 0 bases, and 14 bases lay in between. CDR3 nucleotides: TGTGCCAGCAGTTTAACAGGACAGATCTATAGCAATCAGCCCCAGCATTTT. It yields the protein CASSLTGQIYSNQPQHF.

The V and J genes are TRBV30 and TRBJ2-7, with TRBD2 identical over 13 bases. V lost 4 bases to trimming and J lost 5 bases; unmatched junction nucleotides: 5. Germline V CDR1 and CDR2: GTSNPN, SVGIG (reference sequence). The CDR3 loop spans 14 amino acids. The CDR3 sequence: CAWNGLAGVHEQYF. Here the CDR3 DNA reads TGTGCCTGGAATGGACTAGCGGGAGTCCACGAGCAGTACTTC.

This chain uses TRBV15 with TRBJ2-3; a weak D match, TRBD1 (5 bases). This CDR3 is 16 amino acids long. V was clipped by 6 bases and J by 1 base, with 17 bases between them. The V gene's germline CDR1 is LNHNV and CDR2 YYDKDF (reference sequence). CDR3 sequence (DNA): TGTGCCACCAGGGAAATACAGGCTTACCGCACAGATACGCAGTATTTT. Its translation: CATREIQAYRTDTQYF.

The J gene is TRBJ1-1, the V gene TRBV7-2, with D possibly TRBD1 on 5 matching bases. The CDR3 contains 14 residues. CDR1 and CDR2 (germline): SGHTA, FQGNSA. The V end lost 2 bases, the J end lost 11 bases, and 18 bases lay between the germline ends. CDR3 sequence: CASSLSEAFGGAFF. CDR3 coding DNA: TGTGCCAGCAGCTTATCAGAAGCTTTCGGGGGGGCTTTCTTT.

CDR3 bases: TGTGCCAGCAGCTTAGAGGTGAGCTCCTACGAGCAGTACTTC. This codes for CASSLEVSSYEQYF. The chain combines TRBV5-6 with TRBJ2-7, with D unresolved. V lost 2 bases and J 0 bases, leaving 9 bases between the germline ends. The CDR3 totals 14 residues. Germline-derived CDR1 and CDR2 are SGHDT and YYEEEE. The variable domain in full, with the rest retrieved from reference TRBV5-6 and TRBJ2-7, is DAGVTQSPTHLIKTRGQQVTLRCSPKSGHDTVSWYQQALGQGPQFIFQYYEEEERQRGNFPDRFSGHQFPNYSSELNVNALLLGDSALYLCASSLEVSSYEQYFGPGTRLTVT.

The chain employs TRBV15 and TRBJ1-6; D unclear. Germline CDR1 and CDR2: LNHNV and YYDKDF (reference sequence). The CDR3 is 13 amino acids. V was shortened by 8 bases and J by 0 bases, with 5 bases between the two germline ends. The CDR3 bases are TGTGCCACCGGGAGCTCCTATAATTCACCCCTCCACTTT. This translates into CATGSSYNSPLHF.

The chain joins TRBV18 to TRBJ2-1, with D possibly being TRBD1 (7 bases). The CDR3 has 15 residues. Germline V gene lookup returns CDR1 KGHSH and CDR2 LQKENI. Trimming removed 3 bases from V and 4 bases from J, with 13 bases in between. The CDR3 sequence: CASSPGRGVYNEQFF. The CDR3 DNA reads TGTGCCAGCTCACCGGGCAGGGGGGTATACAATGAGCAGTTCTTC.

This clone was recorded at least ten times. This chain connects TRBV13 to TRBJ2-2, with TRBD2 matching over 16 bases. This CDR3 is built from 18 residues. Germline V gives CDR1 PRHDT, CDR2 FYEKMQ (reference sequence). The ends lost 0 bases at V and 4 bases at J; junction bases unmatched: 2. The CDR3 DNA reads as TGTGCCAGCAGCTTAGGGGGACTAGCGGGAGGGAGCACCGGGGAGCTGTTTTTT. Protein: CASSLGGLAGGSTGELFF.

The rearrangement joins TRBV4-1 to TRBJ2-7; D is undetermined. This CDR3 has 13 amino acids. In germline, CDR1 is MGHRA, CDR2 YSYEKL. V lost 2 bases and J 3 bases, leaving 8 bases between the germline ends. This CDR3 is CASSQKDNYEQYF. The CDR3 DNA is TGCGCCAGCAGCCAAAAAGACAACTACGAGCAGTACTTC.

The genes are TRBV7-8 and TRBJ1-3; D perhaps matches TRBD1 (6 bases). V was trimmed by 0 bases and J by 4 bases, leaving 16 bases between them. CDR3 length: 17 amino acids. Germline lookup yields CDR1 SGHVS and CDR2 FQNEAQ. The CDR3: CASSLALGRGKGNTIYF. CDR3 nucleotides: TGTGCCAGCAGCTTAGCTCTCGGCAGGGGAAAAGGAAACACCATATATTTT.

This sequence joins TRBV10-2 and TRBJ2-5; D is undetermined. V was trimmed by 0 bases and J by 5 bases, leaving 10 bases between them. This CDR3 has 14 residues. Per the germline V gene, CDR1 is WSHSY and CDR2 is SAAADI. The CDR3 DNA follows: TGCGCCAGCAGTGAGTCTGGGCGCCCCGAGACCCAGTACTTC. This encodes CASSESGRPETQYF.

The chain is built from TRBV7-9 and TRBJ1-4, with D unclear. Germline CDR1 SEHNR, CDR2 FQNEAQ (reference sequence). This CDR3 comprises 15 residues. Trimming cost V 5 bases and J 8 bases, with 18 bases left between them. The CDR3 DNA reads TGTGCCAGCAGCGAGTACCCTGAGGGAGGAGAAAAACTGTTTTTT. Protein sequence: CASSEYPEGGEKLFF. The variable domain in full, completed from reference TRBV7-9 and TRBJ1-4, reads DTGVSQNPRHKITKRGQNVTFRCDPISEHNRLYWYRQTLGQGPEFLTYFQNEAQLEKSRLLSDRFSAERPKGSFSTLEIQRTEQGDSAMYLCASSEYPEGGEKLFFGSGTQLSVL.